A selection of T cell receptor beta chains follows, all from one sample in a study of OX40 agonist ivuxolimab in advanced cancers. Sequencing was performed with immunoSEQ multiplex PCR; in TCRdb, only in-frame clones are kept and a portion is missing. The sample lists more than 75,000 clones, about 80% occurring once. The sample was CD4+ or CD8+ T cells sorted from blood, taken in a trial of the OX40 agonist ivuxolimab. Source of these receptors: an adult with an advanced solid tumor such as melanoma, head and neck, liver or kidney cancer. Each CDR3 is given with its conserved first and last residue. The D gene is left open where the match is weak. The size entry is marked missing in some rows and otherwise reads once, few, many or a size class.

J gene: TRBJ2-7; V gene: TRBV19; clone size: -; CDR3 length: 16; D gene: TRBD2; CDR3 protein: CASSIDVAGGAYEQYF; CDR3 DNA: TGTGCCAGTAGTATAGACGTAGCGGGAGGCGCCTACGAGCAGTACTTC
J gene: TRBJ1-4; V gene: TRBV6-6; clone size: -; CDR3 length: 16; D gene: -; CDR3 protein: CASSYPRQSTNEKLFF; CDR3 DNA: TGTGCCAGCAGTTACCCCAGACAATCAACTAATGAAAAACTGTTTTTT
J gene: TRBJ2-5; V gene: TRBV7-2; clone size: -; CDR3 length: 14; D gene: TRBD1; CDR3 protein: CASSGWTGMETQYF; CDR3 DNA: TGTGCCAGCAGCGGATGGACAGGGATGGAGACCCAGTACTTC
J gene: TRBJ2-3; V gene: TRBV12-5; clone size: -; CDR3 length: 14; D gene: -; CDR3 protein: CASALQNFQDTQYF; CDR3 DNA: TGTGCTAGTGCCCTCCAGAACTTTCAAGATACGCAGTATTTT
J gene: TRBJ2-2; V gene: TRBV10-3; clone size: once; CDR3 length: 14; D gene: -; CDR3 protein: CAIVEGPPPGELFF; CDR3 DNA: TGTGCCATCGTGGAAGGACCACCCCCCGGGGAGCTGTTTTTT
J gene: TRBJ1-1; V gene: TRBV7-2; clone size: -; CDR3 length: 12; D gene: -; CDR3 protein: CASSPPPGEAFF; CDR3 DNA: TGTGCCAGCAGCCCCCCCCCAGGAGAAGCTTTCTTT
J gene: TRBJ1-4; V gene: TRBV6-4; clone size: -; CDR3 length: 15; D gene: -; CDR3 protein: CASSEGSRGGEKLFF; CDR3 DNA: TGTGCCAGCAGTGAGGGGAGCCGGGGCGGTGAAAAACTGTTTTTT
J gene: TRBJ2-3; V gene: TRBV28; clone size: -; CDR3 length: 17; D gene: TRBD1; CDR3 protein: CASSFPGTGKPGDTQYF; CDR3 DNA: TGTGCCAGCAGTTTTCCCGGGACAGGGAAACCGGGCGATACGCAGTATTTT
J gene: TRBJ1-2; V gene: TRBV7-9; clone size: -; CDR3 length: 12; D gene: TRBD1; CDR3 protein: CASSDRGQGYTF; CDR3 DNA: TGTGCCAGCAGCGACAGGGGGCAGGGCTACACCTTC
J gene: TRBJ2-5; V gene: TRBV5-1; clone size: few; CDR3 length: 15; D gene: TRBD2; CDR3 protein: CASSLTSGGSETQYF; CDR3 DNA: TGCGCCAGCAGCTTGACTAGCGGGGGATCGGAGACCCAGTACTTC
J gene: TRBJ1-2; V gene: TRBV25-1; clone size: -; CDR3 length: 14; D gene: TRBD1; CDR3 protein: CASRGQGIDYGYTF; CDR3 DNA: TGTGCCAGCAGGGGACAGGGGATTGACTATGGCTACACCTTC
J gene: TRBJ2-5; V gene: TRBV6-5; clone size: -; CDR3 length: 14; D gene: -; CDR3 protein: CASSYSSLQETQYF; CDR3 DNA: TGTGCCAGCAGTTACTCGAGTCTCCAAGAGACCCAGTACTTC
J gene: TRBJ1-3; V gene: TRBV6-5; clone size: -; CDR3 length: 13; D gene: TRBD1; CDR3 protein: CASSYSQGNTIYF; CDR3 DNA: TGTGCCAGCAGTTACTCACAGGGGAACACCATATATTTT
J gene: TRBJ1-2; V gene: TRBV27; clone size: few; CDR3 length: 16; D gene: TRBD1; CDR3 protein: CASSSGTGGAGYGYTF; CDR3 DNA: TGTGCCAGCAGTTCGGGCACAGGGGGCGCCGGCTATGGCTACACCTTC
J gene: TRBJ2-1; V gene: TRBV6-5; clone size: -; CDR3 length: 14; D gene: -; CDR3 protein: CASSYIPGDNEQFF; CDR3 DNA: TGTGCCAGCAGTTACATTCCAGGGGACAATGAGCAGTTCTTC
J gene: TRBJ1-3; V gene: TRBV6-5; clone size: -; CDR3 length: 16; D gene: -; CDR3 protein: CASSYSWRISGNTIYF; CDR3 DNA: TGTGCCAGCAGTTACTCGTGGCGGATCTCTGGAAACACCATATATTTT
J gene: TRBJ1-3; V gene: TRBV5-4; clone size: few; CDR3 length: 14; D gene: -; CDR3 protein: CASSIDNSGNTIYF; CDR3 DNA: TGTGCCAGCAGCATCGACAACTCTGGAAACACCATATATTTT
J gene: TRBJ2-1; V gene: TRBV7-2; clone size: -; CDR3 length: 16; D gene: TRBD2; CDR3 protein: CASSSGDLAGYNEQFF; CDR3 DNA: TGTGCCAGCAGCTCCGGGGATCTAGCGGGGTACAATGAGCAGTTCTTC
J gene: TRBJ2-3; V gene: TRBV21-1; clone size: -; CDR3 length: 17; D gene: -; CDR3 protein: CASSPGLAGGSTDTQYF; CDR3 DNA: TGTGCCAGCAGCCCCGGACTAGCGGGAGGGTCTACAGATACGCAGTATTTT
J gene: TRBJ1-2; V gene: TRBV28; clone size: -; CDR3 length: 11; D gene: -; CDR3 protein: CASSNAGGYTF; CDR3 DNA: TGTGCCAGCAGTAATGCCGGGGGCTACACCTTC
J gene: TRBJ2-1; V gene: TRBV7-3; clone size: -; CDR3 length: 16; D gene: -; CDR3 protein: CASSLVSGESYNEQFF; CDR3 DNA: TGTGCCAGCAGCTTAGTTTCAGGAGAATCCTACAATGAGCAGTTCTTC
J gene: TRBJ2-2; V gene: TRBV2; clone size: -; CDR3 length: 18; D gene: -; CDR3 protein: CASSESDRLVTNTGELFF; CDR3 DNA: TGTGCCAGCAGTGAATCCGACAGATTAGTTACGAACACCGGGGAGCTGTTTTTT
J gene: TRBJ2-1; V gene: TRBV7-9; clone size: -; CDR3 length: 15; D gene: TRBD1; CDR3 protein: CASSLRDRGLNEQFF; CDR3 DNA: TGTGCCAGCAGCTTACGGGACAGGGGGCTCAATGAGCAGTTCTTC
J gene: TRBJ2-5; V gene: TRBV7-2; clone size: -; CDR3 length: 14; D gene: TRBD1; CDR3 protein: CASSPRTGWETQYF; CDR3 DNA: TGTGCCAGCAGCCCCCGGACAGGGTGGGAGACCCAGTACTTC
J gene: TRBJ2-7; V gene: TRBV5-1; clone size: -; CDR3 length: 15; D gene: TRBD2; CDR3 protein: CASSLTSGSIYEQYF; CDR3 DNA: TGCGCCAGCAGCTTAACTAGCGGGAGTATCTACGAGCAGTACTTC
J gene: TRBJ1-2; V gene: TRBV5-4; clone size: -; CDR3 length: 14; D gene: -; CDR3 protein: CASSLDGGPYGYTF; CDR3 DNA: TGTGCCAGCAGCTTGGACGGGGGGCCTTATGGCTACACCTTC
J gene: TRBJ1-1; V gene: TRBV6-6; clone size: -; CDR3 length: 14; D gene: TRBD1; CDR3 protein: CASSKHGTGNEAFF; CDR3 DNA: TGTGCCAGCAGTAAACACGGGACAGGGAATGAAGCTTTCTTT
J gene: TRBJ2-1; V gene: TRBV19; clone size: once; CDR3 length: 15; D gene: TRBD2; CDR3 protein: CASSIAAGAYNEQFF; CDR3 DNA: TGTGCCAGTAGTATAGCAGCGGGAGCGTACAATGAGCAGTTCTTC
J gene: TRBJ2-2; V gene: TRBV7-6; clone size: -; CDR3 length: 13; D gene: -; CDR3 protein: CASVEQNTGELFF; CDR3 DNA: TGTGCCAGCGTGGAGCAAAACACCGGGGAGCTGTTTTTT
J gene: TRBJ2-3; V gene: TRBV15; clone size: -; CDR3 length: 15; D gene: -; CDR3 protein: CATSTASRESDTQYF; CDR3 DNA: TGTGCCACCAGCACGGCCTCTCGGGAGTCAGATACGCAGTATTTT
J gene: TRBJ1-4; V gene: TRBV15; clone size: once; CDR3 length: 13; D gene: -; CDR3 protein: CATSRGWDEKLFF; CDR3 DNA: TGTGCCACCAGCAGAGGCTGGGATGAAAAACTGTTTTTT
J gene: TRBJ2-7; V gene: TRBV28; clone size: -; CDR3 length: 14; D gene: TRBD2; CDR3 protein: CASTAAGGSYEQYF; CDR3 DNA: TGTGCCAGCACCGCAGCGGGAGGGTCCTACGAGCAGTACTTC
J gene: TRBJ1-1; V gene: TRBV10-3; clone size: -; CDR3 length: 14; D gene: TRBD1; CDR3 protein: CAISEDREITEAFF; CDR3 DNA: TGTGCCATCAGTGAGGACAGGGAAATCACTGAAGCTTTCTTT
J gene: TRBJ1-1; V gene: TRBV5-1; clone size: few; CDR3 length: 15; D gene: -; CDR3 protein: CASSLDSGAITEAFF; CDR3 DNA: TGCGCCAGCAGCTTGGATTCGGGGGCAATCACTGAAGCTTTCTTT
J gene: TRBJ2-2; V gene: TRBV28; clone size: -; CDR3 length: 14; D gene: -; CDR3 protein: CASDEGGNTGELFF; CDR3 DNA: TGTGCCAGCGACGAGGGGGGAAACACCGGGGAGCTGTTTTTT
J gene: TRBJ1-5; V gene: TRBV2; clone size: -; CDR3 length: 15; D gene: TRBD1; CDR3 protein: CASRPGTGTYQPQHF; CDR3 DNA: TGTGCCAGCAGACCCGGGACAGGCACCTATCAGCCCCAGCATTTT
J gene: TRBJ2-1; V gene: TRBV18; clone size: -; CDR3 length: 13; D gene: -; CDR3 protein: CASSPRGHNEQFF; CDR3 DNA: TGTGCCAGCTCACCACGGGGCCACAATGAGCAGTTCTTC
J gene: TRBJ2-5; V gene: TRBV15; clone size: -; CDR3 length: 18; D gene: TRBD2; CDR3 protein: CATSRDSGSGGLRETQYF; CDR3 DNA: TGTGCCACCAGCAGAGATAGCGGTAGCGGGGGGTTGAGAGAGACCCAGTACTTC
J gene: TRBJ2-1; V gene: TRBV28; clone size: -; CDR3 length: 16; D gene: -; CDR3 protein: CASSALKRFVENEQFF; CDR3 DNA: TGTGCCAGCAGTGCCCTTAAGAGGTTTGTTGAGAATGAGCAGTTCTTC
J gene: TRBJ1-1; V gene: TRBV11-2; clone size: -; CDR3 length: 14; D gene: -; CDR3 protein: CASSQIFSNTEAFF; CDR3 DNA: TGTGCCAGCAGCCAGATCTTTTCGAACACTGAAGCTTTCTTT
J gene: TRBJ1-3; V gene: TRBV30; clone size: -; CDR3 length: 15; D gene: -; CDR3 protein: CAWSVMGATGNTIYF; CDR3 DNA: TGTGCCTGGAGTGTAATGGGCGCGACGGGAAACACCATATATTTT
J gene: TRBJ2-7; V gene: TRBV27; clone size: -; CDR3 length: 15; D gene: -; CDR3 protein: CASRRRQTAQYEQYF; CDR3 DNA: TGTGCCAGCCGACGTCGACAGACCGCCCAATACGAGCAGTACTTC
J gene: TRBJ1-1; V gene: TRBV30; clone size: few; CDR3 length: 14; D gene: -; CDR3 protein: CAWSVGPARTEAFF; CDR3 DNA: TGTGCCTGGAGTGTCGGACCTGCGCGCACTGAAGCTTTCTTT
J gene: TRBJ2-4; V gene: TRBV7-9; clone size: -; CDR3 length: 11; D gene: -; CDR3 protein: CASSSLNIQYF; CDR3 DNA: TGTGCCAGCAGCTCACTAAACATTCAGTACTTC
J gene: TRBJ1-2; V gene: TRBV5-1; clone size: -; CDR3 length: 15; D gene: -; CDR3 protein: CASSLGGGGGYGYTF; CDR3 DNA: TGCGCCAGCAGCTTGGGCGGGGGCGGAGGCTATGGCTACACCTTC
J gene: TRBJ1-5; V gene: TRBV5-5; clone size: -; CDR3 length: 14; D gene: -; CDR3 protein: CASSLQADNQPQHF; CDR3 DNA: TGTGCCAGCAGCTTACAGGCTGACAATCAGCCCCAGCATTTT
J gene: TRBJ2-7; V gene: TRBV7-3; clone size: -; CDR3 length: 15; D gene: -; CDR3 protein: CASSSRGGGAYEQYF; CDR3 DNA: TGTGCCAGCAGCTCCCGTGGGGGCGGAGCCTACGAGCAGTACTTC
J gene: TRBJ2-2; V gene: TRBV12-5; clone size: -; CDR3 length: 14; D gene: TRBD1; CDR3 protein: CASGPGTGAGELFF; CDR3 DNA: TGTGCTAGTGGCCCCGGGACAGGGGCTGGGGAGCTGTTTTTT
J gene: TRBJ2-1; V gene: TRBV7-6; clone size: -; CDR3 length: 17; D gene: TRBD2; CDR3 protein: CASSRSTSYSSYNEQFF; CDR3 DNA: TGTGCCAGCAGCCGATCGACTAGCTATAGCTCCTACAATGAGCAGTTCTTC
J gene: TRBJ2-5; V gene: TRBV7-2; clone size: -; CDR3 length: 15; D gene: TRBD2; CDR3 protein: CASSLVGLGLETQYF; CDR3 DNA: TGTGCCAGCAGCTTAGTGGGACTAGGTCTGGAGACCCAGTACTTC
J gene: TRBJ2-3; V gene: TRBV9; clone size: -; CDR3 length: 15; D gene: TRBD2; CDR3 protein: CASSEAGGGTDTQYF; CDR3 DNA: TGTGCCAGCAGTGAAGCGGGAGGGGGGACAGATACGCAGTATTTT
J gene: TRBJ2-7; V gene: TRBV28; clone size: once; CDR3 length: 20; D gene: TRBD2; CDR3 protein: CASSLPRGLLAGDHPYEQYF; CDR3 DNA: TGTGCCAGCAGTTTGCCCCGGGGGTTACTTGCGGGAGACCATCCCTACGAGCAGTACTTC
J gene: TRBJ2-2; V gene: TRBV19; clone size: -; CDR3 length: 16; D gene: TRBD2; CDR3 protein: CASSPYPAGIGGELFF; CDR3 DNA: TGTGCCAGTAGTCCCTACCCAGCGGGAATTGGCGGGGAGCTGTTTTTT
J gene: TRBJ2-7; V gene: TRBV9; clone size: -; CDR3 length: 14; D gene: -; CDR3 protein: CASSVAAVDYEQYF; CDR3 DNA: TGTGCCAGCAGCGTAGCGGCGGTCGACTACGAGCAGTACTTC
J gene: TRBJ2-1; V gene: TRBV27; clone size: -; CDR3 length: 13; D gene: TRBD1; CDR3 protein: CASSLDRGNEQFF; CDR3 DNA: TGTGCCAGCAGTTTGGACAGGGGTAATGAGCAGTTCTTC
J gene: TRBJ2-2; V gene: TRBV11-3; clone size: -; CDR3 length: 12; D gene: -; CDR3 protein: CASSLATGELFF; CDR3 DNA: TGTGCCAGCAGCTTAGCCACCGGGGAGCTGTTTTTT
J gene: TRBJ1-2; V gene: TRBV25-1; clone size: -; CDR3 length: 15; D gene: TRBD1; CDR3 protein: CASSGGQGSRYGYTF; CDR3 DNA: TGTGCCAGCAGTGGCGGACAGGGAAGTCGCTATGGCTACACCTTC